Shown below are 21 T cell receptor beta chains from a single sample sequenced in a study of T cells expressing NK-cell markers. With the 5' RACE reads reprocessed, TCRdb shows one record per CDR3 protein and no DNA. In all, the sample yields 200,000 to 300,000 distinct CDR3 sequences. Sequenced: blood T cells: a sorted CD56 or NKG2C T cell subset, CD4+ or CD8+ T cells, or bulk PBMC T cells (not recorded which). The source of these receptors is a man aged 18 to 35 in good health.

V usage is TRBV7-2 and J usage is TRBJ2-2; as DNA is missing, the TRBD1 call by TCRdb cannot be tested. CDR1 SGHTA and CDR2 FQGNSA come from the germline V gene. The CDR3 runs to 13 residues. This chain's CDR3 is CASSPRGGGELFF.

The V call is TRBV6-5, the J call TRBJ2-1; there is no DNA to check the TCRdb D call of TRBD2. This CDR3 spans 16 amino acids. Germline V gives CDR1 MNHEY, CDR2 SVGAGI. The CDR3 protein is CASSYSPASGRNEQFF.

The rearrangement links TRBV7-9 to TRBJ2-2; TCRdb calls TRBD1, which cannot be checked without DNA. This CDR3 contains 15 residues. Germline assignment: CDR1 SEHNR and CDR2 FQNEAQ (reference sequence). CDR3: CASMLGQGPSGELFF. The variable domain in full, completed from reference TRBV7-9 and TRBJ2-2, reads DTGVSQNPRHKITKRGQNVTFRCDPISEHNRLYWYRQTLGQGPEFLTYFQNEAQLEKSRLLSDRFSAERPKGSFSTLEIQRTEQGDSAMYLCASMLGQGPSGELFFGEGSRLTVL.

V usage is TRBV6-1 and J usage is TRBJ2-2. Germline V lookup: CDR1 MNHNS, CDR2 SASEGT. CDR3 length equals 14 residues. The chain's CDR3 is CASSDVLESGELFF.

This chain connects TRBV24-1 to TRBJ2-1; TCRdb reports TRBD1, a call that lacks DNA to check it against. This CDR3 spans 16 amino acids. Germline CDR1 and CDR2: KGHDR and SFDVKD. The CDR3 sequence is CATSDPDRDSYNEQFF.

This chain joins TRBV14 and TRBJ2-3; TCRdb outputs TRBD2, but without DNA this stays unchecked. This CDR3 is built from 18 residues. Germline-derived CDR1 and CDR2 are SGHDN and FVKESK. Here the CDR3 reads CASSRYRRLAGGSDTQYF.

J is TRBJ1-3 and V is TRBV29-1; TCRdb outputs TRBD1, but without DNA this stays unchecked. Germline loops: CDR1 SQVTM, CDR2 ANQGSEA. The CDR3 contains 15 residues. The CDR3 protein is CPTRQGRSSGNTIYF.

The chain links TRBV10-3 to TRBJ1-2; TCRdb picks TRBD1, but there is no DNA to check that call. Germline-derived CDR1 and CDR2 are ENHRY and SYGVKD. The CDR3 consists of 13 residues. The CDR3: CAIRLGQNYGYTF.

J is TRBJ2-1 and V is TRBV11-3; without DNA, the TCRdb call of TRBD2 cannot be checked. The CDR3 has 13 residues. CDR1 and CDR2 from the germline V gene are SGHNT and YENEEA. CDR3 residues: CASSGRAVDEQFF.

The rearrangement uses TRBV6-1 and TRBJ2-1; TCRdb picks TRBD2, but there is no DNA to check that call. Germline loops: CDR1 MNHNS, CDR2 SASEGT. The CDR3 is 15 amino acids. CDR3 loop: CASRDGAGGPFEQFF.

The chain has TRBV29-1 and TRBJ2-2; TCRdb calls TRBD1, which cannot be checked without DNA. Germline CDR1 reads SQVTM; CDR2 reads ANQGSEA. This CDR3 contains 14 residues. This CDR3 reads CSVTGTYNTGELFF.

The chain couples TRBV12-3 or TRBV12-4 to TRBJ1-3. This CDR3 has 15 amino acids. The CDR3 loop is CASKGRLSSGNTIYF.

The chain joins TRBV7-3 to TRBJ2-1; as DNA is missing, the TRBD2 call by TCRdb cannot be tested. The CDR3 is 15 amino acids. Germline V gene data show CDR1 as SGHTA and CDR2 as FQGTGA. CDR3 sequence reads: CASSFGGRGYNEQFF.

The V and J genes are TRBV4-2 and TRBJ2-1; TCRdb names TRBD2, which stays unverified in the absence of DNA. The germline V gene has CDR1 LGHNA and CDR2 YNFKEQ. The CDR3 extends over 16 amino acids. CDR3 sequence: CASSQQQRVSYNEQFF.

The chain combines TRBV6-1 with TRBJ2-7; the D call of TRBD2 rests on TCRdb alone, since no DNA is present to check it. The germline CDR1 and CDR2 sequences are MNHNS and SASEGT. The CDR3 has 14 amino acids. CDR3 residues: CASSLGLGPSEQYF.

This sequence joins TRBV14 and TRBJ2-3; TCRdb selects TRBD1, and the lack of DNA leaves this call unchecked. Germline CDR1 and CDR2: SGHDN and FVKESK. This CDR3 comprises 15 residues. The CDR3 protein is CASSQDRGPMDTQYF.

The V and J genes are TRBV12-3 or TRBV12-4 and TRBJ1-1; TCRdb names TRBD1, which stays unverified in the absence of DNA. The CDR3 sequence is 14 residues long. The chain's CDR3 is CASSATGDGTEAFF.

The chain combines TRBV5-1 with TRBJ2-4. The CDR3 sequence is 14 residues long. Germline CDR1 reads SGHRS; CDR2 reads YFSETQ. CDR3 amino acids: CASSSLLAKNIQYF.

The chain joins TRBV20-1 to TRBJ2-1; TCRdb proposes TRBD1, but this gene call is untestable without DNA. The CDR3 is made up of 13 amino acids. CDR1 and CDR2 from the germline V gene are DFQATT and SNEGSKA (reference sequence). The CDR3 is CTPGTNYNNEQFF.

This chain links TRBV6-1 with TRBJ2-2; with no DNA, the TCRdb D assignment of TRBD2 cannot be verified. The CDR3 has 15 amino acids. CDR1 MNHNS and CDR2 SASEGT come from the germline V gene. The CDR3 loop reads CASSPLAGGAGELFF.

The chain is built from TRBV6-5 and TRBJ1-2; the TCRdb call, TRBD1, lacks DNA for checking. The CDR3 is 15 residues long. CDR1 and CDR2 (germline): MNHEY, SVGAGI. CDR3 amino acids: CASSYSWGESYGYTF.